This passage covers 6 T cell receptor beta chains from one sample sequenced in a study of T-cell reconstitution after alpha-beta-depleted transplantation in children. TCRbeta library construction was performed incorporating unique molecular identifiers. TCRdb analysed the PCR reads with MiXCR anew, one entry per CDR3 protein. Counted here are 450,000 to 700,000 distinct CDR3 sequences, 27% occurring once; the ten biggest clones make up about 35%. The specimen comprised PBMCs, sampled before TCRalphabeta/CD19-depleted stem cell transplant. These TCRs come from a boy in the first two years of life with Wiskott-Aldrich syndrome, due to receive a stem cell transplant.

The rearrangement links TRBV3-1 to TRBJ2-1; 7 nucleotides agree with TRBD2. This CDR3 comprises 14 residues. The germline V gene has CDR1 LGHDT and CDR2 YNNKEL (reference sequence). The ends lost 2 bases at V and 7 bases at J; junction bases unmatched: 5. The CDR3 here is CASSQRAGVNEQFF. The CDR3, as DNA: TGTGCCAGCAGCCAAAGGGCGGGAGTAAATGAGCAGTTCTTC.

This sequence joins TRBV10-3 and TRBJ2-3, with TRBD2 matching 16 bases. CDR3 length equals 14 residues. Trimming took 10 bases from V and 5 from J; bases not matched to a gene: 3. Per the germline V gene, CDR1 is ENHRY and CDR2 is SYGVKD. In DNA, the CDR3 is TGTGCCACCGGGACTAGCGGGAGGGGAGATACGCAGTATTTT. Its protein is CATGTSGRGDTQYF.

This clonotype occurred a few times. J is TRBJ2-7 and V is TRBV20-1; 10 bases are shared with TRBD2. The CDR3 loop spans 14 amino acids. Germline values: CDR1 DFQATT, CDR2 SNEGSKA (reference sequence). V shed 3 bases, J shed 5 bases, and the junction held 7 bases outside the gene matches. Written as DNA, the CDR3 is TGCAGTGCTAGTATCCTAGCGGGAGATAACGAGCAGTACTTC. The encoded protein is CSASILAGDNEQYF.

V gene TRBV5-6 combines with J gene TRBJ2-7, with D maybe TRBD1 (7 bases). Germline CDR1 SGHDT, CDR2 YYEEEE. Trimming took 3 bases from V and 3 from J, leaving 16 bases between them. There are 15 residues in the CDR3. The CDR3 region is CASSWRDSGYYEQYF. In DNA, the CDR3 is TGTGCCAGCAGCTGGAGGGACAGTGGGTACTACGAGCAGTACTTC. Based on the CDR3 plus reference TRBV5-6 and TRBJ2-7, the full variable domain is DAGVTQSPTHLIKTRGQQVTLRCSPKSGHDTVSWYQQALGQGPQFIFQYYEEEERQRGNFPDRFSGHQFPNYSSELNVNALLLGDSALYLCASSWRDSGYYEQYFGPGTRLTVT.

V usage is TRBV20-1 and J usage is TRBJ1-4, with D unclear. The germline gives CDR1 DFQATT, CDR2 SNEGSKA (reference sequence). The V and J ends lost 6 bases and 0 bases respectively, with 5 bases between them. The length of the CDR3 is 12 residues. CDR3 nucleotide sequence: TGCAGTGCCGGGACAACTAATGAAAAACTGTTTTTT. This codes for CSAGTTNEKLFF.

This rearrangement joins TRBV10-3 to TRBJ2-7; D may be TRBD1 (5 bases). The V end was cut by 3 bases, the J end by 2 bases, with 8 bases between. Germline values: CDR1 ENHRY, CDR2 SYGVKD. The CDR3 consists of 13 residues. In nucleotides, the CDR3 is TGTGCCATCAGTGACTCCAGGGCCTACGAGCAGTACTTC. It codes for CAISDSRAYEQYF.